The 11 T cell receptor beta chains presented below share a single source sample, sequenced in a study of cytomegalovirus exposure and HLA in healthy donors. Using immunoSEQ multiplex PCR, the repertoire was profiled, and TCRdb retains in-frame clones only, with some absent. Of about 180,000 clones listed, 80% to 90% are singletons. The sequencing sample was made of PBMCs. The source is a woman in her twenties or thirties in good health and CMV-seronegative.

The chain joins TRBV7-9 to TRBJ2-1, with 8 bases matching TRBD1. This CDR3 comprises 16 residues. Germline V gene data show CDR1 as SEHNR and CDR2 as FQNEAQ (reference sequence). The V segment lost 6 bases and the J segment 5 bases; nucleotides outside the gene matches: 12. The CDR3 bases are TGTGCCAGCAGTCCCACAACGGGACAGGTAGACAATGAGCAGTTCTTC. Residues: CASSPTTGQVDNEQFF.

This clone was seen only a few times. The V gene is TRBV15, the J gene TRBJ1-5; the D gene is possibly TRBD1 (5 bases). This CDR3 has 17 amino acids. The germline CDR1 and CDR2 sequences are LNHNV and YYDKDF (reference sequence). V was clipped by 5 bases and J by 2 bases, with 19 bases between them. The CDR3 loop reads CATSGYVGQGGNQPQHF. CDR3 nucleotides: TGTGCCACCAGCGGCTACGTCGGGCAGGGCGGCAATCAGCCCCAGCATTTT.

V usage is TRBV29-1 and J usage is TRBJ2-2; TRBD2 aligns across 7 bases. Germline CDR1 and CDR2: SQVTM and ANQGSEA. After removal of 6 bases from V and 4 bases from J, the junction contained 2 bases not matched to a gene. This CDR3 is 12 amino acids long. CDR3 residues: CSVPGGTGELFF. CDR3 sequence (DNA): TGCAGCGTCCCGGGGGGCACCGGGGAGCTGTTTTTT.

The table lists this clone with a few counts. This chain's CDR3 is CASSQNRANGYTF. The CDR3 nucleotides read TGTGCCAGCAGCCAAAACAGGGCAAATGGCTACACCTTC. The chain is built from TRBV14 and TRBJ1-2; D might be TRBD1 (6 bases). Germline CDR1 SGHDN, CDR2 FVKESK. V was pared by 2 bases and J by 6 bases, with 10 bases between. This CDR3 is built from 13 residues.

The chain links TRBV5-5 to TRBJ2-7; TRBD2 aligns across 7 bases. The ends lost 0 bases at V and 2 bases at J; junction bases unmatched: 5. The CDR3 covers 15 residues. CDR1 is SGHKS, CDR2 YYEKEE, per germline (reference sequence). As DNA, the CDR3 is TGTGCCAGCAGCTTGGAGCTTGGACTAGCCTACGAGCAGTACTTC. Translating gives CASSLELGLAYEQYF.

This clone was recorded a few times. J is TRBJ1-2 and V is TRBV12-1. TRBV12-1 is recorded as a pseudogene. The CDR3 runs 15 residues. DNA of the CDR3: TGTGCCCGCGGGGGCGAGGAAAGGTCTAACTATGGCTACACCTTC. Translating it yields CARGGEERSNYGYTF.

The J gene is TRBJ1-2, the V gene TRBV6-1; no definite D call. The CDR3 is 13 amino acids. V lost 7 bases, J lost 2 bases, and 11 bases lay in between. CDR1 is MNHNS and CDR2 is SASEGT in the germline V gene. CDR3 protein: CASTESPNYGYTF. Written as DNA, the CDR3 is TGTGCCAGCACCGAGAGCCCGAACTATGGCTACACCTTC.

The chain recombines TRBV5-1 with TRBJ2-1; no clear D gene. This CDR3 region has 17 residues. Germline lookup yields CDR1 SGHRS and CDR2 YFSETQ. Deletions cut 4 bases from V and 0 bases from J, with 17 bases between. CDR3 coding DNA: TGCGCCAGCAGCCCGCGGTCGTGGTCGAGCTCCTACAATGAGCAGTTCTTC. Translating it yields CASSPRSWSSSYNEQFF.

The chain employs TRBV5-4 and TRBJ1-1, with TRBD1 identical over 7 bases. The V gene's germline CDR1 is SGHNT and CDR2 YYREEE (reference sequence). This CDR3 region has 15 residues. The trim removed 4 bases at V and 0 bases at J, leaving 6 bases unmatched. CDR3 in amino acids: CASSQNRGVNTEAFF. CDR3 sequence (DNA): TGTGCCAGCAGCCAAAACAGGGGCGTGAACACTGAAGCTTTCTTT.

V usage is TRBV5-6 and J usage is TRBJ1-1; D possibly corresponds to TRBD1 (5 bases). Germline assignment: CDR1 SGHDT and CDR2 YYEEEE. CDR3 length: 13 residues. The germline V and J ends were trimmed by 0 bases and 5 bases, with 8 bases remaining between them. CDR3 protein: CASSLGRGTEAFF. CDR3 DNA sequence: TGTGCCAGCAGCTTGGGGAGGGGTACTGAAGCTTTCTTT.

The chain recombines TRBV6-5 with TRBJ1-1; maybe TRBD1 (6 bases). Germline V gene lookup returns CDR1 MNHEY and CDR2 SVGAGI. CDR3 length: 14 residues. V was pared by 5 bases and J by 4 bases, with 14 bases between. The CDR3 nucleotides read TGTGCCAGCAGTCAAGGGGGTTATAGCACTGAAGCTTTCTTT. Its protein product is CASSQGGYSTEAFF.